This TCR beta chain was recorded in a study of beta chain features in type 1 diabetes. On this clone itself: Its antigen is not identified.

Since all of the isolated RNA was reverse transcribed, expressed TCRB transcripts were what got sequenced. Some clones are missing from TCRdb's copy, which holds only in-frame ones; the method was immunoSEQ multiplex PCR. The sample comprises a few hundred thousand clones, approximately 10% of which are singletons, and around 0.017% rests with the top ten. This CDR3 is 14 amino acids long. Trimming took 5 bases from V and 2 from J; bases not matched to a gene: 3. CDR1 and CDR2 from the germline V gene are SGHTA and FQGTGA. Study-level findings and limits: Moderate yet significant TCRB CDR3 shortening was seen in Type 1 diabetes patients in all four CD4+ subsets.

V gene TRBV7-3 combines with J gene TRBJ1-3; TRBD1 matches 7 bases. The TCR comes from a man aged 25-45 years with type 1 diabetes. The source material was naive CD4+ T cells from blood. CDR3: CASSTGTAGNTIYF. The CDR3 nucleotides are TGTGCCAGCAGCACCGGGACAGCTGGAAACACCATATATTTT. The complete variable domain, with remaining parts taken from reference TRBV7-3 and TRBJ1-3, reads GAGVSQTPSNKVTEKGKYVELRCDPISGHTALYWYRQSLGQGPEFLIYFQGTGAADDSGLPNDRFFAVRPEGSVSTLKIQRTERGDSAVYLCASSTGTAGNTIYFGEGSWLTVV.